This T cell receptor beta chain was found in a study of vaccination effects on CD4 cells after COVID-19. Some clones are missing from TCRdb's copy, which holds only in-frame ones; the method was immunoSEQ multiplex PCR. Counted here are about 24,000 clones, around four fifths occurring once; the ten biggest clones make up about 24%. Worth noting for this clone: Its antigen is unknown.

The length of the CDR3 is 16 residues. Germline V gene lookup returns CDR1 SGHDT and CDR2 YYEEEE. V dropped 1 base and J dropped 2 bases, with 14 bases sitting between them. ViraFEST expansion of antigen-specific CD4+ T cells with viral peptide pools preceded sequencing. Researchers isolated CD4+ T cells once about 11 days of culture had elapsed. The cohort was immunized with two doses of either the BNT162b2 or mRNA-1273 vaccine. The chain employs TRBV5-6 and TRBJ2-3, with D possibly matching TRBD1 (6 bases). The input for sequencing was CD4+ T cells from PBMCs cultured with HCoV-NL63 spike peptides, taken after COVID-19 vaccination. The source of this sequence is a human donor who received a COVID-19 vaccine. CDR3 DNA: TGTGCCAGCAGCTTGTCGGTTAACAGGGACACAGATACGCAGTATTTT. The encoded protein is CASSLSVNRDTDTQYF.